This TCR beta chain was found in a study of T cell responses to AZD1222 COVID-19 vaccine. Overall study results and limits: Nearly half of spike-specific TCRs reportedly target unmutated variant regions. No day 14 peak samples; only post-peak repertoires were characterized.

Generated by immunoSEQ multiplex PCR, the TCRdb table keeps only in-frame clones and is missing some. The table has 150,000 to 200,000 clones, less than 95% seen once; the top ten hold about 6%. V lost 0 bases to trimming and J lost 2 bases; unmatched junction nucleotides: 5. From germline, CDR1 is SGHRS and CDR2 YFSETQ. The CDR3 is made up of 19 amino acids. Comment on this clone: Its antigen is currently unknown.

The chain joins TRBV5-1 to TRBJ2-1; 16 bases align to TRBD2. The receptor was isolated from an adult who received the AZD1222 COVID-19 vaccine. This sample comprised peripheral blood, obtained 28 days after the second AZD1222 dose. The CDR3 DNA sequence: TGCGCCAGCAGCTTGGTGGGACTAGCGGGAGGGCCGCCCTACAATGAGCAGTTCTTC. Translated, it gives CASSLVGLAGGPPYNEQFF.